This passage covers 29 T cell receptor beta chains from one sample sequenced in a study of cytomegalovirus exposure and HLA in healthy donors. Vbeta (60) and Jbeta (13) primers were used in the PCR. The repertoire was sequenced with immunoSEQ multiplex PCR; TCRdb's copy has only in-frame clones and lacks some. This table holds 120,000 or so clones, about 80% found once. Sequencing was carried out using PBMCs. The source is a man younger than 35 in good health and CMV-seronegative.

The rearrangement links TRBV5-1 to TRBJ1-2; weak D call: TRBD1 (6 bases). The CDR3 covers 12 residues. Looked up from germline, CDR1 is SGHRS and CDR2 is YFSETQ. Trimming removed 4 bases from V and 6 bases from J, with 10 bases in between. The CDR3, as DNA: TGCGCCAGCAGCGTGGACAGCAATGGCTACACCTTC. Residues: CASSVDSNGYTF.

This rearrangement joins TRBV18 to TRBJ2-7; no firm D call. CDR3 length equals 13 residues. Germline V gene lookup returns CDR1 KGHSH and CDR2 LQKENI. The V end was cut by 6 bases, the J end by 4 bases, with 13 bases between. CDR3 residues: CASSPVGEYEQYV. The CDR3 nucleotides are TGTGCCAGCTCTCCGGTAGGAGAGTACGAGCAGTACGTC.

This sequence joins TRBV10-2 and TRBJ2-5; D gene uncertain. Germline assignment: CDR1 WSHSY and CDR2 SAAADI. The CDR3 length is 11 residues. Between the trimmed V and J ends, which lost 3 bases and 5 bases, there was a span of 4 bases. CDR3 amino acids: CASSELETQYF. CDR3 sequence (DNA): TGCGCCAGCAGTGAACTTGAGACCCAGTACTTC.

V usage is TRBV18 and J usage is TRBJ1-6; 8 bases are a match to TRBD1. Per germline, CDR1 KGHSH and CDR2 LQKENI. The CDR3 spans 13 residues. The J segment lost 8 bases and the V segment lost 4 bases, leaving 1 base of the junction unmatched. CDR3 region: CASSQDRDSPLHF. As DNA, the CDR3 is TGTGCCAGCTCACAGGACAGGGATTCACCCCTCCACTTT.

This chain joins TRBV5-6 and TRBJ2-3, with a possible D match to TRBD1 (5 bases). The V end was cut by 1 base, the J end by 1 base, with 16 bases between. The germline V gene has CDR1 SGHDT and CDR2 YYEEEE. The CDR3 runs to 17 residues. The CDR3 DNA is TGTGCCAGCAGCTTGTCGCAGGGTATGTTGGGCACAGATACGCAGTATTTT. This encodes CASSLSQGMLGTDTQYF.

This clone was detected only a few times. The chain is built from TRBV4-2 and TRBJ2-2; D may be TRBD1 (5 bases). CDR1 is LGHNA, CDR2 YNFKEQ, per germline. The CDR3 loop spans 17 amino acids. With 7 bases removed from V and 2 bases from J, the gap between germline ends came to 20 bases. CDR3 amino acids: CASTSRSDTLNTGELFF. In nucleotides, the CDR3 is TGTGCCAGCACCTCAAGGTCGGACACCTTAAACACCGGGGAGCTGTTTTTT.

This clone was detected only once. The chain employs TRBV19 and TRBJ2-4; 9 positions agree with TRBD2. Trimming removed 5 bases from V and 14 bases from J; junction bases left unmatched: 19. The CDR3 contains 16 residues. The germline CDR1 and CDR2 sequences are LNHDA and SQIVND (reference sequence). In nucleotides, the CDR3 is TGTGCCAGTAGTTCAGAGCCGGGACTAGCCTCTCGGGTCGAGTACTTC. Residues: CASSSEPGLASRVEYF.

The rearrangement uses TRBV14 and TRBJ1-3; no firm D call. CDR1 SGHDN and CDR2 FVKESK come from the germline V gene. This CDR3 is 15 amino acids long. V was shortened by 1 base and J by 0 bases, with 7 bases between the two germline ends. The CDR3 bases are TGTGCCAGCAGCCAAGTTCGGAGCTCTGGAAACACCATATATTTT. Translating it yields CASSQVRSSGNTIYF.

This sequence joins TRBV9 and TRBJ2-3; D is possibly TRBD2 (6 bases). The CDR3 consists of 15 residues. V was shortened by 2 bases and J by 1 base, with 11 bases between the two germline ends. Germline-derived CDR1 and CDR2 are SGDLS and YYNGEE. CDR3 sequence: CASSVSGFGTDTQYF. The CDR3 DNA sequence: TGTGCCAGCAGCGTGAGCGGGTTTGGCACAGATACGCAGTATTTT. Drawing the rest from reference TRBV9 and TRBJ2-3, the complete variable domain is DSGVTQTPKHLITATGQRVTLRCSPRSGDLSVYWYQQSLDQGLQFLIQYYNGEERAKGNILERFSAQQFPDLHSELNLSSLELGDSALYFCASSVSGFGTDTQYFGPGTRLTVL.

The table lists this clone with a count of one. This chain joins TRBV6-4 and TRBJ2-1; D may be TRBD2 (6 bases). Trimming pared 4 bases from V and 3 bases from J, leaving 19 bases between. This CDR3 spans 17 amino acids. Germline lookup yields CDR1 MRHNA and CDR2 SNTAGT. The CDR3 loop is CASSGQAWRGNYNEQFF. In DNA, the CDR3 is TGTGCCAGCAGTGGGCAGGCTTGGCGGGGAAACTACAATGAGCAGTTCTTC.

V gene TRBV27 combines with J gene TRBJ1-6; 7 bases map to TRBD1. CDR3 length: 14 amino acids. Trimming cost V 4 bases and J 9 bases; bases outside gene matches: 6. Germline V gene data show CDR1 as MNHEY and CDR2 as SMNVEV (reference sequence). Here the CDR3 reads CASSYDRAFSPLHF. CDR3 nucleotides: TGTGCCAGCAGTTACGACAGGGCCTTTTCACCCCTCCACTTT.

This clone was counted between two and nine times. This chain links TRBV7-9 with TRBJ1-4; a possible D gene is TRBD1 (5 bases). Germline V gene lookup returns CDR1 SEHNR and CDR2 FQNEAQ (reference sequence). The CDR3 has 14 amino acids. Trimming cost V 5 bases and J 7 bases, with 14 bases left between them. The CDR3 DNA sequence: TGTGCCAGCAGCGATCAGGGTTGGGGTGAAAAACTGTTTTTT. Translated: CASSDQGWGEKLFF. Supplemented by reference TRBV7-9 and TRBJ1-4, the full variable domain reads DTGVSQNPRHKITKRGQNVTFRCDPISEHNRLYWYRQTLGQGPEFLTYFQNEAQLEKSRLLSDRFSAERPKGSFSTLEIQRTEQGDSAMYLCASSDQGWGEKLFFGSGTQLSVL.

The CDR3 DNA reads as TGTGCCAGCTCACCATTGGGCGAGGAGACCCAGTACTTC. As protein: CASSPLGEETQYF. J is TRBJ2-5 and V is TRBV18, with D unresolved. V lost 2 bases and J 5 bases, leaving 9 bases between the germline ends. This CDR3 contains 13 residues. The germline gives CDR1 KGHSH, CDR2 LQKENI.

The V and J genes are TRBV27 and TRBJ1-5; TRBD1 agrees at 8 bases. The CDR3 length is 16 residues. The V gene end was trimmed by 2 bases and the J gene end by 3 bases; junction bases not matched to a gene: 6. Per the germline V gene, CDR1 is MNHEY and CDR2 is SMNVEV (reference sequence). The DNA of the CDR3 is TGTGCCAGCAGTTTACCGGACAGGGACGTCAATCAGCCCCAGCATTTT. Amino acids: CASSLPDRDVNQPQHF.

This chain uses TRBV18 with TRBJ2-1; D possibly corresponds to TRBD1 (6 bases). There are 16 residues in the CDR3. Germline CDR1 and CDR2: KGHSH and LQKENI. The V end was cut by 2 bases, the J end by 3 bases, with 14 bases between. The CDR3 coding sequence is TGTGCCAGCTCACCAGTACAGGGCATTGGCTACAATGAGCAGTTCTTC. Amino acids: CASSPVQGIGYNEQFF.

V usage is TRBV23-1 and J usage is TRBJ1-4; 7 bases agree with TRBD1. TRBV23-1 is given ORF status, its function remaining uncertain. V shed 0 bases, J shed 4 bases, and the junction held 8 bases outside the gene matches. CDR3 length: 17 amino acids. DNA for the CDR3: TGCGCCAGCAGTCAATCGCGCGTGACAGGGAATAATGAAAAACTGTTTTTT. Amino acid sequence: CASSQSRVTGNNEKLFF.

The chain combines TRBV5-1 with TRBJ2-2; the match to TRBD2 covers 13 bases. With V trimmed by 4 bases and J by 0 bases, 6 bases remained unmatched. The V gene's germline CDR1 is SGHRS and CDR2 YFSETQ. The CDR3 is 18 amino acids. CDR3 bases: TGCGCCAGCAGCCCTACCGGGACTAGCGGGACGAACACCGGGGAGCTGTTTTTT. This translates into CASSPTGTSGTNTGELFF.

The V and J genes are TRBV10-3 and TRBJ2-3, with 13 bases identical to TRBD2. The CDR3 has 17 residues. Germline values: CDR1 ENHRY, CDR2 SYGVKD. The junction had 12 bases not matched to a gene; V was cut back by 2 bases and J by 10 bases. DNA of the CDR3: TGTGCCATCAGTGAGCCCGGTGGGACTAGCGGGGACACAGCGCAGTATTTT. This translates into CAISEPGGTSGDTAQYF.

This clone was picked up a small number of times. J is TRBJ1-1 and V is TRBV29-1; D possibly corresponds to TRBD1 (6 bases). The CDR3 has 12 amino acids. Deletions cut 7 bases from V and 1 base from J, with 10 bases between. CDR1 is SQVTM and CDR2 is ANQGSEA in the germline V gene. The CDR3 nucleotides are TGCAGCGGCGGACAGCAGAACACTGAAGCTTTCTTT. The encoded protein is CSGGQQNTEAFF.

The chain joins TRBV7-8 to TRBJ1-5; 7 positions match TRBD1. The germline gives CDR1 SGHVS, CDR2 FQNEAQ. This CDR3 spans 15 amino acids. With 1 base clipped from V and 4 bases from J, the junction kept 4 bases outside the gene matches. CDR3 amino acids: CASSLGDSWNQPQHF. For the CDR3, the DNA is TGTGCCAGCAGCTTAGGGGACAGCTGGAATCAGCCCCAGCATTTT.

The chain links TRBV28 to TRBJ2-3; tentatively, D is TRBD2 (6 bases). Between the trimmed V and J ends, which lost 3 bases and 0 bases, there was a span of 10 bases. Per germline, CDR1 MDHEN and CDR2 SYDVKM. This CDR3 comprises 15 residues. CDR3 loop: CASSFWGTSTDTQYF. The CDR3 DNA reads TGTGCCAGCAGTTTTTGGGGGACTAGCACAGATACGCAGTATTTT.

This clone was counted only a few times. Sequence at one end of the junction differs from germline and may be a read error. This rearrangement joins TRBV7-9 to TRBJ2-7; 10 bases agree with TRBD1. The CDR3 extends over 16 amino acids. Germline V gene sequence: CDR1 SEHNR, CDR2 FQNEAQ (reference sequence). DNA for the CDR3: TGCGCCAGCAGCCAAGCTCTGGGACAGGGGAGCGACGAGCAGTACTTC. It codes for CASSQALGQGSDEQYF.

The chain joins TRBV7-8 to TRBJ2-3, with 10 bases aligning to TRBD2. Germline V lookup: CDR1 SGHVS, CDR2 FQNEAQ. The CDR3 runs to 17 residues. V was clipped by 1 base and J by 0 bases; unmatched bases: 4. CDR3 in amino acids: CASSLVSSGGSTDTQYF. DNA for the CDR3: TGTGCCAGCAGCTTAGTTTCTAGCGGGGGTAGCACAGATACGCAGTATTTT.

V gene TRBV6-5 combines with J gene TRBJ1-1, with 9 positions matching TRBD1. Per the germline V gene, CDR1 is MNHEY and CDR2 is SVGAGI. The V and J ends lost 6 bases and 4 bases, in that order; junction bases with no gene match: 9. The CDR3 spans 15 residues. The CDR3 reads CASRGQGEQSTEAFF. CDR3 sequence (DNA): TGTGCCAGCAGGGGACAGGGAGAACAGAGCACTGAAGCTTTCTTT.

The V and J genes are TRBV13 and TRBJ2-5; D possibly corresponds to TRBD1 (6 bases). V dropped 2 bases and J dropped 1 base, with 8 bases sitting between them. The CDR3 is 14 amino acids. Germline V lookup: CDR1 PRHDT, CDR2 FYEKMQ (reference sequence). Here the CDR3 DNA reads TGTGCCAGCAGCTTAACAGGGCGCCAAGAGACCCAGTACTTC. Protein: CASSLTGRQETQYF.

This clone has a handful of counts. V is TRBV30 and J is TRBJ1-5, with D perhaps TRBD1 (5 bases). Trimming took off 0 bases at V and 6 bases at J, with 15 bases between the two ends. Germline V lookup: CDR1 GTSNPN, CDR2 SVGIG (reference sequence). The CDR3 is made up of 15 amino acids. CDR3 nucleotides: TGTGCCTGGAGTGTACGTGCAGGGAATGGTCAGCCCCAGCATTTT. It specifies CAWSVRAGNGQPQHF.

The V gene is TRBV10-3, the J gene TRBJ2-3; TRBD2 agrees at 7 bases. V was pared by 6 bases and J by 1 base, with 4 bases of the junction left unmatched. This CDR3 is built from 14 residues. Germline V gives CDR1 ENHRY, CDR2 SYGVKD. The CDR3 DNA sequence: TGTGCCATCAGACCCAGCGGGGGCACAGATACGCAGTATTTT. Encoded protein: CAIRPSGGTDTQYF.

The chain links TRBV18 to TRBJ1-1, with 8 bases identical to TRBD1. J gave up 1 base and V 3 bases, and 4 bases lay outside the gene matches. The CDR3 sequence is 15 residues long. Germline loops: CDR1 KGHSH, CDR2 LQKENI. In DNA form, the CDR3 reads TGTGCCAGCTCACCTATGGACAGGGCGAACACTGAAGCTTTCTTT. This codes for CASSPMDRANTEAFF.

This sequence joins TRBV5-1 and TRBJ2-1; 7 bases fit TRBD1. Losses at the gene ends were 3 bases for V and 4 bases for J; bases not matched to a gene: 10. CDR1 SGHRS and CDR2 YFSETQ come from the germline V gene. This CDR3 region has 16 residues. Written as DNA, the CDR3 is TGCGCCAGCAGCTCGAGCAGGGACAGCCGATACAATGAGCAGTTCTTC. It translates to CASSSSRDSRYNEQFF.